This record concerns one T cell receptor beta chain sequence. The data stem from a study of CD8+CD57+ T cells in acquired aplastic anemia. Study-wide background: Mean DNA quantity obtained from sorted CD4+ and CD8+ cells was about 3 ug.

CDR1 is MGHRA and CDR2 is YSYEKL in the germline V gene. The CDR3 consists of 15 residues. V was clipped by 1 base and J by 4 bases, with 13 bases between them. Investigators profiled TCR beta VDJ and CDR3 from genomic DNA template. One entry per CDR3 protein results from TCRdb running MiXCR on the reads. The data contain roughly 86,000 distinct CDR3 sequences, under 50% of them singletons. The receptor was isolated from a human donor in good health, serving as a control. The sample comprised sorted CD4+, CD8+, or CD8+CD57+ T cells (not recorded which) from PBMCs. The V call is TRBV4-1, the J call TRBJ2-5; D unclear. CDR3 sequence (DNA): TGCGCCAGCAGCCAAGTTAACGGGCCGGGAGAGACCCAGTACTTC. Translated, it gives CASSQVNGPGETQYF.